The clone carrying this TCR beta chain appeared many times. This entry is derived from a study of T-cell reconstitution after alpha-beta-depleted transplantation in children. Unique molecular identifiers featured in how the TCRbeta library was prepared. One entry per CDR3 protein results from TCRdb running MiXCR on the PCR reads. The sample contains more than 200,000 distinct CDR3 sequences, 9.7% of which appear only once. The clonotype originates from a human donor who donated a stem cell graft to a child with SCID. Sample: PBMCs from the stem cell graft donor, taken from the stem cell graft.

CDR3 sequence reads: CASSLATDEGIEAFF. The CDR3 DNA is TGCGCCAGCAGCTTGGCTACAGATGAGGGCATTGAAGCTTTCTTT. The chain links TRBV5-1 to TRBJ1-1; the D is unclear. The CDR3 extends over 15 amino acids. Between the trimmed V and J ends, which lost 0 bases and 7 bases, there was a span of 16 bases. Germline loops: CDR1 SGHRS, CDR2 YFSETQ.